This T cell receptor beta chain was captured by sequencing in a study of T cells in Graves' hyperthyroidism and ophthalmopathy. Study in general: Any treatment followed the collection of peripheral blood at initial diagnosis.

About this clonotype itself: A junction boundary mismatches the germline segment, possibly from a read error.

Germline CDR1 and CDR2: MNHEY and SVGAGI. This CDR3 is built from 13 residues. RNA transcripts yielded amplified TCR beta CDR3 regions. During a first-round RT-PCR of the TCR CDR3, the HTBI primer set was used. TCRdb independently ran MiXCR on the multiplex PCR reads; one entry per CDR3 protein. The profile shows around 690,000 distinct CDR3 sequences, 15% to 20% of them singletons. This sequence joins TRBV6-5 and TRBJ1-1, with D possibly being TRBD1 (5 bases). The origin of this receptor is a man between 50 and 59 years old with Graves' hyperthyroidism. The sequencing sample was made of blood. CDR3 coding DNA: TGTGCCATCAGTTTGGCCGGGGGCACTGAAGCTTTCTTT. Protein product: CAISLAGGTEAFF.